This T cell receptor beta chain was sequenced during a study of technical replicates of blood from several donors. TCRdb's copy holds only in-frame clones and misses some; the assay was immunoSEQ multiplex PCR. The data contain roughly 68,000 clones, approximately 86% of them singletons. Germline V gives CDR1 KGHSH, CDR2 LQKENI. J gave up 5 bases and V 6 bases, and 7 bases lay outside the gene matches. The CDR3 has 14 residues. This TCR was sampled from a human donor in good health. Some clones in this sample may be carry-over from other donors' samples. This chain uses TRBV18 with TRBJ1-1, with 9 bases identical to TRBD1. The material sequenced was PBMCs. In nucleotides, the CDR3 is TGTGCCAGCTCCCCGACAGGGGGTAGTACTGAAGCTTTCTTT. It is translated as CASSPTGGSTEAFF. The variable domain in full, with the rest retrieved from reference TRBV18 and TRBJ1-1, is NAGVMQNPRHLVRRRGQEARLRCSPMKGHSHVYWYRQLPEEGLKFMVYLQKENIIDESGMPKERFSAEFPKEGPSILRIQQVVRGDSAAYFCASSPTGGSTEAFFGQGTRLTVV.